This T cell receptor (beta chain) stems from a study of response to subunit inactivated influenza vaccine. Notes on the study in general: Authors suggested seasonal influenza vaccinations each recruit few new T cells.

Ten or more counts support this clonotype. Its specificity is unknown. Trimming at V came to 6 bases and at J to 2 bases, leaving 3 bases not matched to a gene. The CDR3 spans 13 residues. Germline V gene data show CDR1 as DFQATT and CDR2 as SNEGSKA (reference sequence). One entry per CDR3 protein results from TCRdb running MiXCR on the RT-PCR reads. This repertoire shows 650,000 to 850,000 distinct CDR3 sequences, 11% to 15% found once; its top ten account for around 7%. The sequences come from PBMCs from blood, collected 14 to 15 days before vaccination. The chain carries TRBV20-1 and TRBJ2-4, with TRBD1 identical over 8 bases. The receptor was isolated from a man in his fifties or sixties who received an inactivated influenza vaccine. CDR3 DNA: TGCAGTGCCAGGGGGCGGTCCAAAAACATTCAGTACTTC. This encodes CSARGRSKNIQYF.